This T cell receptor beta chain is from a study of early stage breast cancer tumors. The data were produced by immunoSEQ multiplex PCR, yet TCRdb's version contains in-frame clones alone and is incomplete. This sample yields some 72,000 clones, of which approximately 80% are seen a single time; 3.5% belongs to the top ten. This clone was recorded a few times. Its antigen is unidentified. Study conclusions and caveats: Tumors had roughly 2.4-fold higher T cell density and higher clonality than adjacent normal breast tissue.

The clonotype was recovered from a person in their sixties or seventies with breast cancer. The sample taken for sequencing was blood.

CDR3 amino acids: CASRPQGEYGYTF. CDR3 nucleotides: TGTGCCAGCAGGCCTCAAGGGGAATATGGCTACACCTTC. The chain couples TRBV27 to TRBJ1-2, with TRBD1 as a possible D gene (5 bases). The CDR3 runs 13 residues. CDR1 is MNHEY and CDR2 is SMNVEV in the germline V gene (reference sequence). With 6 bases removed from V and 5 bases from J, the gap between germline ends came to 13 bases.